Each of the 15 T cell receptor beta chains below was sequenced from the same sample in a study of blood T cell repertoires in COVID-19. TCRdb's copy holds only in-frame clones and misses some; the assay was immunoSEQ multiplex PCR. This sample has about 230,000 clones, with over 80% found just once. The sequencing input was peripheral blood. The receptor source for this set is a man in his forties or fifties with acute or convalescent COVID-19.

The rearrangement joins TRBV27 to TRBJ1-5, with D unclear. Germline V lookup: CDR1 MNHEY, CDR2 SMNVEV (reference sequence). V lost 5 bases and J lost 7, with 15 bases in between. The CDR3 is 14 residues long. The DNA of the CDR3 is TGTGCCAGCAGTCAAAGACATGACCGGCAGCCCCAGCATTTT. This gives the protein CASSQRHDRQPQHF.

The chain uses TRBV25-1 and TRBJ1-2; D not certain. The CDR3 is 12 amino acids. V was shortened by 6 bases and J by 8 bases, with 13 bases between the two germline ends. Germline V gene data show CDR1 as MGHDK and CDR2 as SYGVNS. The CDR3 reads CASRFGGQGYTF. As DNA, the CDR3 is TGTGCCAGCAGATTTGGAGGGCAAGGCTACACCTTC.

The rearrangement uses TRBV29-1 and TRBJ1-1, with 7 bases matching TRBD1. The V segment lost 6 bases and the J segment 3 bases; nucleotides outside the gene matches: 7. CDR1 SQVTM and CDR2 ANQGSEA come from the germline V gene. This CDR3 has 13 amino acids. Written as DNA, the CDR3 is TGCAGCGTCGGGACAGCAGGGGACACTGAAGCTTTCTTT. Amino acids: CSVGTAGDTEAFF. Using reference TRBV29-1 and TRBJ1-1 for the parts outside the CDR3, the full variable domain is SAVISQKPSRDICQRGTSLTIQCQVDSQVTMMFWYRQQPGQSLTLIATANQGSEATYESGFVIDKFPISRPNLTFSTLTVSNMSPEDSSIYLCSVGTAGDTEAFFGQGTRLTVV.

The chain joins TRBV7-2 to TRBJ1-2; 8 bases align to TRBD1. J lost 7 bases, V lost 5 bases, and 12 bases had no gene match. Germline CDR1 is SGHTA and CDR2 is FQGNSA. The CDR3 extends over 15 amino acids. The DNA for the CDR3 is TGTGCCAGCAGCACACCGACAGGGGTTAAACGTGGCTACACCTTC. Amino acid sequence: CASSTPTGVKRGYTF.

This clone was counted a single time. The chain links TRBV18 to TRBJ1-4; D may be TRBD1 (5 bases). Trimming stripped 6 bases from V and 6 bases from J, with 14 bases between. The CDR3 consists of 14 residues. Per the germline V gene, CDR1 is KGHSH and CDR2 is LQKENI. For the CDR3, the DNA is TGTGCCAGCTCCCAGGGTTTTTTCGATGAAAAACTGTTTTTT. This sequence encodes CASSQGFFDEKLFF.

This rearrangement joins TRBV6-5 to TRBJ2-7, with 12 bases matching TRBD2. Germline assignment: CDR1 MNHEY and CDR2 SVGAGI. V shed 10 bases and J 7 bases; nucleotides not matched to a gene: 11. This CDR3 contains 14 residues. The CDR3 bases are TGTGCCACCCGCTCGACTAGCGGGAGTTGGGAGCAGTACTTC. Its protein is CATRSTSGSWEQYF.

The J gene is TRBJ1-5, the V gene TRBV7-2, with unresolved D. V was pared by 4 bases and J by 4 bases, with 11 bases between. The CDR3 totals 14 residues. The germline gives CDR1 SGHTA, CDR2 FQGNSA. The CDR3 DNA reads TGTGCCAGCAGCTCCAGTAACCCGAATCAGCCCCAGCATTTT. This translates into CASSSSNPNQPQHF.

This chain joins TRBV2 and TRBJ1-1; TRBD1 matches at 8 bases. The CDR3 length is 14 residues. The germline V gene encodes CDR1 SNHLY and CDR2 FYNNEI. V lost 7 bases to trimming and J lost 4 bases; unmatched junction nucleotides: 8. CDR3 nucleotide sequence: TGTGCCAGCAACCTACAGGGGGACGGCACTGAAGCTTTCTTT. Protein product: CASNLQGDGTEAFF.

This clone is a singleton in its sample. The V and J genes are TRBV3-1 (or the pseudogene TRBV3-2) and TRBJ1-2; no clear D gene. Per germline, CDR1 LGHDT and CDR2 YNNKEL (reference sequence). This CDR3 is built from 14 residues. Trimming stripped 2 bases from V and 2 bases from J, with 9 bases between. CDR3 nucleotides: TGTGCCAGCAGCCAACTTCAGAAGAACTATGGCTACACCTTC. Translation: CASSQLQKNYGYTF.

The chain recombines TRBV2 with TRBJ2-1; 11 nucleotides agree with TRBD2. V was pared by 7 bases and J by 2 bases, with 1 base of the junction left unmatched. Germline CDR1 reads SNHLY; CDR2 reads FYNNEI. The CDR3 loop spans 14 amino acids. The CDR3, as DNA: TGTGCCAGCAAACTAGCGGGGGCCTACAATGAGCAGTTCTTC. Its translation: CASKLAGAYNEQFF.

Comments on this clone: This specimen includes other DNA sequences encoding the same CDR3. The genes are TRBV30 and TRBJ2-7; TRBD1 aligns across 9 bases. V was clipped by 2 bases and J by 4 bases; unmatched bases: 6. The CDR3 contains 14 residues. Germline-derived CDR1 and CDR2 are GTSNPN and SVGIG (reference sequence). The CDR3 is CAWSTGTGTYEQYF. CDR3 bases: TGTGCCTGGAGTACCGGGACAGGGACGTACGAGCAGTACTTC.

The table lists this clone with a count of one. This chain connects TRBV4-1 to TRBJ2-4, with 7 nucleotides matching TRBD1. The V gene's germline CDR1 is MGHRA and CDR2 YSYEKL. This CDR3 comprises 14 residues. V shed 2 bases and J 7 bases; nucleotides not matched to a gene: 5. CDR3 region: CASSQQKGQNIQYF. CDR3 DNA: TGCGCCAGCAGCCAACAAAAGGGACAGAACATTCAGTACTTC.

The DNA for the CDR3 is TGTGCCAGTAGTATGGGAGGAGCGGGAGGCCAAGAGACCCAGTACTTC. Translation: CASSMGGAGGQETQYF. The chain recombines TRBV19 with TRBJ2-5; TRBD2 agrees at 9 bases. The CDR3 runs 16 residues. V was clipped by 3 bases and J by 1 base; unmatched bases: 6. Germline values: CDR1 LNHDA, CDR2 SQIVND (reference sequence).

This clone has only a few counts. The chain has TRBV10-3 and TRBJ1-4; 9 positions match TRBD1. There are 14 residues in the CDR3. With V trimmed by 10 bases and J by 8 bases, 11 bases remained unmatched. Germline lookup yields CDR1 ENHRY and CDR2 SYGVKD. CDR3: CATPPTGGWEKLFF. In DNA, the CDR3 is TGTGCCACTCCGCCGACAGGGGGATGGGAAAAACTGTTTTTT.

The CDR3 loop is CASSLARPGDTQYF. Written as DNA, the CDR3 is TGTGCCAGCAGCTTAGCGAGACCGGGGGATACGCAGTATTTT. The chain uses TRBV7-9 and TRBJ2-3; D possibly corresponds to TRBD2 (5 bases). Germline CDR1 SEHNR, CDR2 FQNEAQ (reference sequence). The CDR3 has 14 amino acids. The ends were cut back, 0 bases at V and 6 bases at J, with 10 bases in the middle.